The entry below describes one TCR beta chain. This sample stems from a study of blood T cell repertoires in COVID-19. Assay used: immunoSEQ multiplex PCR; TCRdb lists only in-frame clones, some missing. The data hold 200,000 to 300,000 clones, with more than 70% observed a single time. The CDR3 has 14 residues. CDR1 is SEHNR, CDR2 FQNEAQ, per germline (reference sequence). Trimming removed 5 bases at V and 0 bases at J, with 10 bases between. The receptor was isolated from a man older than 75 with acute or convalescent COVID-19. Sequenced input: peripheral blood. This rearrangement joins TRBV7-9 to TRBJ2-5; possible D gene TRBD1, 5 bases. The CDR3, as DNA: TGTGCCAGCAGCCTTGGGGCGGACCAAGAGACCCAGTACTTC. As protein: CASSLGADQETQYF.